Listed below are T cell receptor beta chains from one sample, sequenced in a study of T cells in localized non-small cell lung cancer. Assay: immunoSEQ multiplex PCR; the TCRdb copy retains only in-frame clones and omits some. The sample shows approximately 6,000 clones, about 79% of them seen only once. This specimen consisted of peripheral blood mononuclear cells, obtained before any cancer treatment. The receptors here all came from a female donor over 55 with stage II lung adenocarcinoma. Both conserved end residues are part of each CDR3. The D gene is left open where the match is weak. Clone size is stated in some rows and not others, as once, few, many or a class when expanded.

CASSSGTSGTLGDEQFF | TGTGCCAGCAGCTCCGGGACTAGCGGGACCCTTGGCGATGAGCAGTTCTTC | TRBD2 | TRBV5-8 | NA | TRBJ2-1
CASSYSGGKETQYF | TGTGCCAGCAGTTACTCGGGGGGGAAAGAGACCCAGTACTTC | TRBD2 | TRBV6-6 | NA | TRBJ2-5
CASRTGTYSNQPQHF | TGTGCCAGCAGGACAGGGACCTATAGCAATCAGCCCCAGCATTTT | TRBD1 | TRBV6-6 | few | TRBJ1-5
CASSPSGSGNTIYF | TGTGCCAGCTCACCTTCAGGGTCTGGAAACACCATATATTTT | NA | TRBV18 | NA | TRBJ1-3
CATYRESSYNSPLHF | TGTGCCACCTACAGGGAGAGCTCCTATAATTCACCCCTCCACTTT | NA | TRBV10-3 | once | TRBJ1-6
CASSFTPPGTGGAETQYF | TGTGCTAGCAGCTTCACCCCGCCCGGGACAGGGGGCGCCGAGACCCAGTACTTC | TRBD1 | TRBV7-7 | NA | TRBJ2-5
CASSPGSETAYF | TGTGCCAGCTCACCGGGCAGTGAAACCGCGTACTTC | NA | TRBV18 | NA | TRBJ2-7
CASSFGTSLNEQFF | TGTGCCAGCAGCTTCGGGACTAGCTTAAATGAGCAGTTCTTC | TRBD2 | TRBV11-2 | NA | TRBJ2-1
CASSWGTSLQETQYF | TGTGCCAGCAGCTGGGGGACTAGCCTCCAAGAGACCCAGTACTTC | TRBD2 | TRBV7-2 | once | TRBJ2-5
CASSLASPTQGTEAFF | TGTGCCAGCAGCTTAGCGTCACCCACACAGGGGACTGAAGCTTTCTTT | TRBD1 | TRBV7-8 | NA | TRBJ1-1
CASSQDRGSAEAFF | TGTGCCAGCAGCCAGGACAGGGGAAGTGCTGAAGCTTTCTTT | TRBD1 | TRBV5-4 | NA | TRBJ1-1
CASSSRVSNSPLHF | TGTGCCAGCAGTTCCAGGGTATCCAATTCACCCCTCCACTTT | NA | TRBV28 | NA | TRBJ1-6
CASSSGHNSNQPQHF | TGTGCCAGCAGCTCGGGACATAATAGCAATCAGCCCCAGCATTTT | NA | TRBV6-6 | NA | TRBJ1-5
CASSTLAGGTDTQYF | TGTGCCAGCAGCACACTAGCGGGAGGCACAGATACGCAGTATTTT | TRBD2 | TRBV7-3 | NA | TRBJ2-3
CASSRNRIDQPQHF | TGCGCCAGCAGCCGGAACAGGATTGATCAGCCCCAGCATTTT | NA | TRBV4-1 | once | TRBJ1-5
CASSLSGTHYYEQYF | TGCGCCAGCAGCTTGTCCGGGACACATTATTACGAGCAGTACTTC | NA | TRBV5-1 | NA | TRBJ2-7
CASSYSVAGAQNIQYF | TGTGCCAGCAGTTACTCGGTAGCGGGAGCCCAAAACATTCAGTACTTC | TRBD2 | TRBV6-5 | NA | TRBJ2-4
CASSSPSGLNTEAFF | TGTGCCAGCAGCTCCCCGAGTGGATTGAACACTGAAGCTTTCTTT | NA | TRBV11-2 | few | TRBJ1-1
CASGIQGLSGEQYF | TGTGCCAGCGGCATACAGGGGCTGTCTGGGGAGCAGTACTTC | TRBD1 | TRBV27 | NA | TRBJ2-7
CASSLIQGVIVMNTEAFF | TGTGCCAGCAGCCTGATCCAGGGGGTAATTGTGATGAACACTGAAGCTTTCTTT | TRBD1 | TRBV5-6 | once | TRBJ1-1
CAWSGGGLEQFF | TGTGCCTGGAGTGGGGGGGGCCTGGAGCAGTTCTTC | NA | TRBV30 | few | TRBJ2-1
CASSLSGGGYNEQFF | TGCGCCAGCAGCCTCAGCGGAGGGGGGTACAATGAGCAGTTCTTC | NA | TRBV4-1 | NA | TRBJ2-1
CASSYVRATTNTEAFF | TGTGCCAGCAGTTACGTGAGGGCAACAACTAACACTGAAGCTTTCTTT | NA | TRBV6-5 | NA | TRBJ1-1
CASRDRTGVTEAFF | TGTGCCAGCCGGGACAGGACGGGGGTGACTGAAGCTTTCTTT | TRBD1 | TRBV2 | NA | TRBJ1-1
CASTRGGEETQYF | TGCGCCAGCACCCGCGGCGGGGAAGAGACCCAGTACTTC | NA | TRBV5-1 | NA | TRBJ2-5
CATSREGTEETQYF | TGTGCCACCAGCAGGGAAGGGACGGAAGAGACCCAGTACTTC | NA | TRBV15 | NA | TRBJ2-5
CASSLKAATNEKLFF | TGTGCCAGCAGTTTAAAAGCTGCAACTAATGAAAAACTGTTTTTT | NA | TRBV27 | NA | TRBJ1-4
CASSLVRGGGETQYF | TGCGCCAGCAGCTTGGTCAGGGGAGGGGGAGAGACCCAGTACTTC | NA | TRBV5-1 | NA | TRBJ2-5
CASSLGLAAYNEQFF | TGTGCCAGCAGCTTGGGGCTAGCGGCCTACAATGAGCAGTTCTTC | TRBD2 | TRBV7-2 | NA | TRBJ2-1
CASSLLQRTGEAFF | TGTGCCAGCAGTCTCCTACAACGGACAGGGGAAGCTTTCTTT | TRBD1 | TRBV28 | NA | TRBJ1-1
CASSDRGTSDTQYF | TGCGCCAGCAGTGACCGCGGGACGTCAGATACGCAGTATTTT | NA | TRBV10-1 | once | TRBJ2-3
CASSLTGNGYTF | TGTGCCAGCAGCTTAACAGGCAACGGCTACACCTTC | NA | TRBV7-9 | NA | TRBJ1-2
CASSADRDRYYGYTF | TGTGCCAGCAGCGCGGACCGGGACCGATACTATGGCTACACCTTC | NA | TRBV9 | NA | TRBJ1-2
CATSRGDSYTEAFF | TGTGCCACCAGCAGAGGGGACAGTTACACTGAAGCTTTCTTT | TRBD1 | TRBV15 | NA | TRBJ1-1
CASSETSLGADTQYF | TGTGCCAGCAGTGAAACTAGTCTTGGGGCAGATACGCAGTATTTT | NA | TRBV6-1 | NA | TRBJ2-3
CASSLAGSETQYF | TGCGCCAGCAGCTTGGCCGGGTCAGAGACCCAGTACTTC | NA | TRBV5-1 | NA | TRBJ2-5
CASSLGHVGEQYF | TGTGCCAGCAGCTTGGGACACGTTGGCGAGCAGTACTTC | NA | TRBV7-9 | NA | TRBJ2-7
CASSSLWGGNTEAFF | TGTGCCAGCAGCAGCCTCTGGGGGGGGAACACTGAAGCTTTCTTT | NA | TRBV7-9 | NA | TRBJ1-1
CASSSQSGNTIYF | TGTGCCAGCAGTTCCCAGTCTGGAAACACCATATATTTT | NA | TRBV28 | NA | TRBJ1-3
CASSLEPGETQYF | TGTGCCAGCAGCTTAGAGCCTGGGGAGACCCAGTACTTC | NA | TRBV5-4 | NA | TRBJ2-5
CASSLFPGPGDEQFF | TGTGCCAGCAGCTTATTCCCCGGGCCCGGCGATGAGCAGTTCTTC | NA | TRBV7-3 | NA | TRBJ2-1
CASSLGADFDTDTQYF | TGCGCCAGCAGCTTGGGAGCGGACTTCGACACAGATACGCAGTATTTT | NA | TRBV5-1 | NA | TRBJ2-3
CASSESVQGWAEQYF | TGTGCCAGCAGTGAAAGTGTCCAAGGTTGGGCCGAGCAGTACTTC | NA | TRBV6-1 | NA | TRBJ2-7
CAWSRVPGLKELFF | TGTGCCTGGAGTAGGGTACCGGGTTTAAAGGAGCTGTTTTTT | NA | TRBV30 | NA | TRBJ2-2
CASSQEEGQGSTEAFF | TGTGCCAGCAGCCAAGAGGAGGGACAAGGTTCGACTGAAGCTTTCTTT | NA | TRBV4-2 | NA | TRBJ1-1